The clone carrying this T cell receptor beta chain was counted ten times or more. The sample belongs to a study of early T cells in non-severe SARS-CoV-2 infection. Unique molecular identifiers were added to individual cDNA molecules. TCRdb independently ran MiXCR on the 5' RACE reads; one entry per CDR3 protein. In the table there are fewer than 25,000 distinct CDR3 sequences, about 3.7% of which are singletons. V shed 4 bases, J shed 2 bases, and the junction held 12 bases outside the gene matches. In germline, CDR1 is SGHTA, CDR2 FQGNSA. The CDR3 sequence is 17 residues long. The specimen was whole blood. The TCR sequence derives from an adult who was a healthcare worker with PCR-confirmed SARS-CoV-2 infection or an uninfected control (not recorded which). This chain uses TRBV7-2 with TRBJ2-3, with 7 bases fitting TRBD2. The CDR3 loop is CASSSPRGDSNTDTQYF. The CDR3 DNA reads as TGTGCCAGCAGCTCCCCACGGGGGGACTCCAACACAGATACGCAGTATTTT.